Sequencing of this T cell receptor beta chain was carried out in a study of T cell repertoires in cytomegalovirus infection. Findings of the study overall: The response measured ex vivo was dominated by TCR beta clonotypes (HLA-C-restricted and CMV-specific).

TCRdb reprocessed the reads with MiXCR, giving one entry per CDR3 protein. The table records fewer than 350,000 distinct CDR3 sequences, roughly 15% of them present only once. V dropped 7 bases and J dropped 0 bases, with 10 bases sitting between them. Germline assignment: CDR1 SNHLY and CDR2 FYNNEI. The CDR3 length is 14 residues. This clonotype was recorded a few times. Its cognate antigen is unknown. The receptor was isolated from a human donor in good health (CMV status not recorded). Some clones in this sample may be carry-over from other donors' samples. The sequenced material came from PBMCs. V usage is TRBV2 and J usage is TRBJ1-3; D gene uncertain. The CDR3 DNA reads TGTGCCAGCAAATTGACCGTCTCTGGAAACACCATATATTTT. Protein product: CASKLTVSGNTIYF. The variable domain in full, with the rest retrieved from reference TRBV2 and TRBJ1-3, is EPEVTQTPSHQVTQMGQEVILRCVPISNHLYFYWYRQILGQKVEFLVSFYNNEISEKSEIFDDQFSVERPDGSNFTLKIRSTKLEDSAMYFCASKLTVSGNTIYFGEGSWLTVV.